This T cell receptor (beta chain) was captured in a study of blood T cell repertoires in COVID-19 (dated by TCRdb to the early 2020s). Study-level background: Samples from collaborators originated in the United States, Italy and Spain and spanned both the acute and convalescent phases of COVID-19. Where available, HLA class I and class II types were taken from metadata supplied by the sample provider and were not determined by assay-based typing. The repertoires were made available in a free public database intended to serve as a resource for research on the immune response to SARS-CoV-2. The material from the prospective study consisted of cDNA or gDNA derived from T cells, B-cell-depleted T cells, or PBMCs. The samples were drawn from the first 160 participants of the ongoing ImmuneRACE study and from 1,254 subjects provided by 6 global collaborators. The sample metadata nearly always contained a de-identified subject ID, COVID-19 status, age in years and sex. Subjects who had been exposed to COVID-19, were actively infected with it, or had recovered from it provided the deeply sampled blood TCRbeta repertoires that made up the dataset.

Results the study describes overall, beyond this receptor: The quantity of clinical and demographic metadata differed by source and by participant and was supplied without curation.

In the prospective study, participants were roughly 18 to 100 years old, resided in around 25 geographic areas of the United States, and were enrolled through a virtual design. In the prospective study, participants were assigned to cohorts based on the clinical history participants reported in a screening survey and a study questionnaire. In the prospective study, whole blood, serum and a nasopharyngeal or oropharyngeal swab were collected from each participant by mobile phlebotomists. Prospective study participants could optionally give additional blood draws and questionnaires over a 2-month period. Prospective study blood samples were shipped either frozen or at room temperature before DNA extraction. The sample holds one count of this clone. Its specific antigen is unknown. Within one base of it there is no much larger clone, and no base qualities were kept. The CDR3 runs 17 amino acids, cysteine and phenylalanine included. This entry keeps only the CDR3 DNA: 51 bases, framed from base 1. CDR1 and CDR2, looked up from the germline V gene (reference sequence), are LNHDA and SQIVND. Unmatched junction bases come to 11, with V trimmed by 5 bases and J by 4 bases.

TCRbeta CDR3 regions were amplified from genomic DNA using the immunoSEQ Assay, a bias-controlled multiplex PCR. On the authors' methods: Nucleated cell counts per sample were estimated from amplification of reference gene primers within the assay. To quantify the absolute abundance of each unique TCRbeta CDR3 rearrangement, sequence reads were collapsed and filtered. Productive Simpson clonality was computed per sample as the square root of Simpson's diversity index over productive rearrangements. TCRdb holds this immuneACCESS table with in-frame rearrangements only. Some clones are missing; in checked studies, unresolved V genes explain under half, and the rest has no known cause. D and trimming were read from the DNA, whereas the V and J calls and clone size are those reported in that table. The sample table holds about 400,000 clones, of which approximately 86% were seen once. In total, the top ten clones hold 2% to 2.5% of the sample.

This chain is built from TRBV19 and TRBJ1-2, and 12 junctional nucleotides match TRBD1. This receptor was identified in a woman between 40 and 55 years old with acute COVID-19. The sequenced sample was PBMCs or T cells enriched from blood (not recorded which). The CDR3 loop reads CASSGDRGPESLYGYTF. The bases are TGTGCCAGTAGTGGGGACAGGGGGCCGGAATCCCTCTATGGCTACACCTTC.